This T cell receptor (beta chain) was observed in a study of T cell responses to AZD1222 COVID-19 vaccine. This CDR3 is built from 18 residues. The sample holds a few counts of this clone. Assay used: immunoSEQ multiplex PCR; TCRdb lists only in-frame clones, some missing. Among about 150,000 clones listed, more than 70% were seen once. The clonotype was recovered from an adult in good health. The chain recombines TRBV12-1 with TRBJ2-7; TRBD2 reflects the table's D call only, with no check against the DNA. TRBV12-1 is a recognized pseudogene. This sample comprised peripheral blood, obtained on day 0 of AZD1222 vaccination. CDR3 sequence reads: CASSSGTSGTRDLHEQYF. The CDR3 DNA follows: TGTGCCAGCAGCTCCGGGACTAGCGGGACCCGGGACCTCCACGAGCAGTACTTC.